Listed below are T cell receptor beta chains from one sample, sequenced in a study of post-analysis software for immune sequencing data. TCRdb recomputed calls from the PCR reads with MiXCR, one row per CDR3 protein. The sample has hundreds of thousands of distinct CDR3 sequences; around 33% are singletons. Input material: blood. The source is a girl aged 10 to 17 with multiple sclerosis. Each CDR3 is given with its conserved first and last residue. A D gene is named only where the DNA matches it firmly. Where a row states a size, it is once, few, many or the class of an expanded clone; other rows omit it.

TRBD1,TRBV27,-,14,TRBJ2-7,CASSLLGQDYEQYF,TGTGCCAGCAGTTTATTGGGACAGGATTACGAGCAGTACTTC
-,TRBV12-3/TRBV12-4,few,15,TRBJ2-1,CASSLVGWGSNEQFF,TGTGCCAGCAGTCTGGTGGGGTGGGGGTCCAATGAGCAGTTCTTC
-,TRBV7-2,few,13,TRBJ2-4,CASSFFGENIQYF,TGTGCCAGCAGCTTTTTCGGGGAAAACATTCAGTACTTC
TRBD1,TRBV3-1,-,13,TRBJ1-1,CASEDRANTEAFF,TGTGCCAGCGAGGACAGGGCGAACACTGAAGCTTTCTTT
TRBD2,TRBV7-2,-,18,TRBJ2-3,CASSLRASGGARTDTQYF,TGTGCCAGCAGCTTAAGGGCTAGCGGGGGGGCGCGCACAGATACGCAGTATTTT
-,TRBV28,few,16,TRBJ1-1,CASSLRPDKPNTEAFF,TGTGCCAGCAGTTTGCGGCCCGATAAACCGAACACTGAAGCTTTCTTT
-,TRBV6-1,-,13,TRBJ2-1,CASGRSPYNEQFF,TGTGCCAGCGGTAGGAGCCCCTACAATGAGCAGTTCTTC
-,TRBV10-1,-,14,TRBJ1-3,CASSAEGTRNTIYF,TGCGCCAGCAGTGCGGAGGGGACGAGAAACACCATATATTTT
-,TRBV7-9,-,13,TRBJ1-1,CASRSTGYTEAFF,TGTGCCAGCAGAAGTACAGGGTACACTGAAGCTTTCTTT
TRBD2,TRBV5-6,-,16,TRBJ2-3,CASSLRLAGGKDSQYF,TGTGCCAGCAGCTTACGACTAGCGGGGGGGAAAGATTCGCAGTATTTT
-,TRBV7-9,-,17,TRBJ2-3,CASSSPQGSGVTDTQYF,TGTGCCAGCAGCTCCCCTCAGGGGAGCGGGGTTACAGATACGCAGTATTTT
-,TRBV11-2,few,16,TRBJ2-7,CASSFLRGRSSHEQYF,TGTGCCAGCAGCTTTCTTCGTGGACGGAGCTCCCACGAGCAGTACTTC
-,TRBV5-1,-,14,TRBJ1-5,CASSLTGGDQPQHF,TGCGCCAGCAGCTTGACAGGTGGAGATCAGCCCCAGCATTTT
-,TRBV6-5,few,14,TRBJ2-7,CASSPDSYSYEQYF,TGTGCCAGCAGCCCGGACAGTTACTCCTACGAGCAGTACTTC